A selection of T cell receptor beta chains follows, all from one sample in a study of beta chain features in type 1 diabetes. Profiled with immunoSEQ multiplex PCR; TCRdb holds only in-frame clones, not every one. The data show 150,000 or so clones, about a tenth seen once. Sequenced sample: central memory CD4+ T cells from blood. These receptor sequences come from a man in his late teens or twenties in good health. CDR3s include the opening cysteine and the closing phenylalanine or tryptophan. D genes are given only for firm matches. Clone size, where shown, is once, few, many, or a class for clones that have expanded.

d_call: TRBD1; clone_size: few; j_call: TRBJ2-1; v_call: TRBV6-1; cdr3_nt: TGTGCCAGCAGTTTTGACAGGGCTTCCCACAATGAGCAGTTCTTC; cdr3_aa: CASSFDRASHNEQFF
d_call: TRBD2; clone_size: -; j_call: TRBJ2-1; v_call: TRBV7-2; cdr3_nt: TGTGCCAGCAGCCCCTATGCTAGCGGGAGGATCTCTAATGAGCAGTTCTTC; cdr3_aa: CASSPYASGRISNEQFF
d_call: TRBD1; clone_size: few; j_call: TRBJ1-2; v_call: TRBV4-3; cdr3_nt: TGCGCCAGCAGCCAAACAGGGGTAATATTTCTTAATGGCTACACCTTC; cdr3_aa: CASSQTGVIFLNGYTF
d_call: -; clone_size: many; j_call: TRBJ2-6; v_call: TRBV7-9; cdr3_nt: TGTGCCAGCAGCCAATGGGAGAGCTCTGGGGCCAACGTCCTGACTTTC; cdr3_aa: CASSQWESSGANVLTF
d_call: -; clone_size: -; j_call: TRBJ1-4; v_call: TRBV6-1; cdr3_nt: TGTGCCAGCAGTGGGACAGCCGCCACAACTAATGAAAAACTGTTTTTT; cdr3_aa: CASSGTAATTNEKLFF
d_call: TRBD2; clone_size: -; j_call: TRBJ2-2; v_call: TRBV4-2; cdr3_nt: TGTGCCGGCGGAAGCGGGGGAGGCACCGGGGAGCTGTTTTTT; cdr3_aa: CAGGSGGGTGELFF
d_call: -; clone_size: -; j_call: TRBJ1-2; v_call: TRBV5-4; cdr3_nt: TGTGCCAGCAGCTTACGTACGCAGGGATCTATTCGCTACACCTTC; cdr3_aa: CASSLRTQGSIRYTF
d_call: -; clone_size: -; j_call: TRBJ2-1; v_call: TRBV7-8; cdr3_nt: TGTGCCAGCAGCGCCTCCCGTAGTGAGCAGTTCTTC; cdr3_aa: CASSASRSEQFF
d_call: -; clone_size: -; j_call: TRBJ2-5; v_call: TRBV7-6; cdr3_nt: TGTGCCAGCAGCTTAGCGGCAGGGCCCAGAGAGACCCAGTACTTC; cdr3_aa: CASSLAAGPRETQYF
d_call: -; clone_size: -; j_call: TRBJ1-2; v_call: TRBV28; cdr3_nt: TGTGCCAGCAGTTCTCGACAGAACTATAACTATGGCTACACCTTC; cdr3_aa: CASSSRQNYNYGYTF
d_call: -; clone_size: -; j_call: TRBJ1-5; v_call: TRBV10-2; cdr3_nt: TGCGCCAGCGCCGGGGGACGTTTGGATCAGCCCCAGCATTTT; cdr3_aa: CASAGGRLDQPQHF
d_call: TRBD1; clone_size: -; j_call: TRBJ2-5; v_call: TRBV19; cdr3_nt: TGTGCCAGCCGGGACAGGGGGCGAGAGACCCAGTACTTC; cdr3_aa: CASRDRGRETQYF
d_call: -; clone_size: -; j_call: TRBJ2-3; v_call: TRBV2; cdr3_nt: TGTGCCAGCAGCGCTAAGGATACGCAGTATTTT; cdr3_aa: CASSAKDTQYF
d_call: TRBD1; clone_size: -; j_call: TRBJ2-5; v_call: TRBV11-3; cdr3_nt: TGTGCCAGCAGCCCGACAGGGGTAGAGACCCAGTACTTC; cdr3_aa: CASSPTGVETQYF
d_call: -; clone_size: few; j_call: TRBJ1-2; v_call: TRBV18; cdr3_nt: TGTGCCAGCTCACCCCGGGACATTGATGGCTACACCTTC; cdr3_aa: CASSPRDIDGYTF
d_call: -; clone_size: medium-sized; j_call: TRBJ2-7; v_call: TRBV29-1; cdr3_nt: TGCAGCGTTGACCGCCAGGGAGGGGGGGAGCAGTACTTC; cdr3_aa: CSVDRQGGGEQYF
d_call: TRBD1; clone_size: -; j_call: TRBJ2-2; v_call: TRBV7-2; cdr3_nt: TGTGCCAGCAGCTCTGACAGGGTGGGCACCGGGGAGCTGTTTTTT; cdr3_aa: CASSSDRVGTGELFF
d_call: -; clone_size: few; j_call: TRBJ2-3; v_call: TRBV9; cdr3_nt: TGTGCCAGCAGCGTCCAGACTAGAGGGGCACGGACAGATACGCAGTATTTT; cdr3_aa: CASSVQTRGARTDTQYF
d_call: -; clone_size: few; j_call: TRBJ2-3; v_call: TRBV7-2; cdr3_nt: TGTGCCAGCAGCTTACAGGGAGATACGCAGTATTTT; cdr3_aa: CASSLQGDTQYF
d_call: TRBD1; clone_size: -; j_call: TRBJ2-4; v_call: TRBV7-2; cdr3_nt: TGTGCCAGCAGCTTAGTCCGGGGACAGGGACGGGCCAAAAACATTCAGTACTTC; cdr3_aa: CASSLVRGQGRAKNIQYF
d_call: TRBD2; clone_size: few; j_call: TRBJ2-1; v_call: TRBV7-2; cdr3_nt: TGTGCCAGCAGCTTAGCAGCGGGGCTGTTCAATGAGCAGTTCTTC; cdr3_aa: CASSLAAGLFNEQFF
d_call: TRBD2; clone_size: few; j_call: TRBJ2-7; v_call: TRBV7-9; cdr3_nt: TGTGCCAGCAGCTTAGGCGGGGGGGCGTCCGAGCAGTACTTC; cdr3_aa: CASSLGGGASEQYF
d_call: -; clone_size: few; j_call: TRBJ1-5; v_call: TRBV11-2; cdr3_nt: TGTGCCAGCAGCTTAGACGGGGGTAGCAATCAGCCCCAGCATTTT; cdr3_aa: CASSLDGGSNQPQHF
d_call: TRBD2; clone_size: few; j_call: TRBJ2-5; v_call: TRBV4-2; cdr3_nt: TGTGCCAGCAGCCCTGGACCGGGACTAGCCTCTGAGACCCAGTACTTC; cdr3_aa: CASSPGPGLASETQYF
d_call: -; clone_size: few; j_call: TRBJ1-3; v_call: TRBV30; cdr3_nt: TGTGCCTGGAGTCCGGCGGGTGTATACACCATATATTTT; cdr3_aa: CAWSPAGVYTIYF
d_call: -; clone_size: -; j_call: TRBJ2-3; v_call: TRBV2; cdr3_nt: TGTGCCAGCAGTGATCGCCTCAGGGTAAACACGCAGTATTTT; cdr3_aa: CASSDRLRVNTQYF
d_call: TRBD1; clone_size: many; j_call: TRBJ1-2; v_call: TRBV29-1; cdr3_nt: TGCAGCGTTGGGACAGGGGTTGAGGGCTACACCTTC; cdr3_aa: CSVGTGVEGYTF
d_call: TRBD2; clone_size: few; j_call: TRBJ2-5; v_call: TRBV14; cdr3_nt: TGTGCCAGCAGCCAAGCGGGGGGTCGAGAGACCCAGTACTTC; cdr3_aa: CASSQAGGRETQYF
d_call: -; clone_size: few; j_call: TRBJ1-5; v_call: TRBV19; cdr3_nt: TGTGCCAGTAGCGGAACAGGGCTCCAGCCCCAGCATTTT; cdr3_aa: CASSGTGLQPQHF
d_call: -; clone_size: -; j_call: TRBJ2-7; v_call: TRBV6-6; cdr3_nt: TGTGCCAGCAGGCAGGGACTCTTCAGCTCCTACGAGCAGTACTTC; cdr3_aa: CASRQGLFSSYEQYF
d_call: -; clone_size: -; j_call: TRBJ2-5; v_call: TRBV30; cdr3_nt: TGTGCCTGGAGCCTTACAGGCAATAGGGAGACCCAGTACTTC; cdr3_aa: CAWSLTGNRETQYF
d_call: TRBD2; clone_size: few; j_call: TRBJ2-3; v_call: TRBV7-9; cdr3_nt: TGTGCCAGCAGAATAGCGGGTGGCGCAGATACGCAGTATTTT; cdr3_aa: CASRIAGGADTQYF
d_call: -; clone_size: few; j_call: TRBJ1-6; v_call: TRBV5-5; cdr3_nt: TGTGCCAGCAGCTTGGGCAGGTCTACTTCTTCACCCCTCCACTTT; cdr3_aa: CASSLGRSTSSPLHF
d_call: -; clone_size: -; j_call: TRBJ2-6; v_call: TRBV10-3; cdr3_nt: TGTGCCATCCGCCAGACTGGGGCCAACGTCCTGACTTTC; cdr3_aa: CAIRQTGANVLTF
d_call: -; clone_size: few; j_call: TRBJ1-3; v_call: TRBV13; cdr3_nt: TGTGCCAGCAGCTTAGGACAGGCGCACTCTGGAAACACCATATATTTT; cdr3_aa: CASSLGQAHSGNTIYF
d_call: TRBD2; clone_size: -; j_call: TRBJ2-1; v_call: TRBV5-5; cdr3_nt: TGTGCCAGCAGCTTGGCAGCTAGCGGGTACAATGAGCAGTTCTTC; cdr3_aa: CASSLAASGYNEQFF
d_call: -; clone_size: few; j_call: TRBJ2-7; v_call: TRBV18; cdr3_nt: TGTGCCAGCTCACCTAATCAGGGCCCCTCCTACGAGCAGTACTTC; cdr3_aa: CASSPNQGPSYEQYF
d_call: TRBD1; clone_size: -; j_call: TRBJ1-5; v_call: TRBV5-5; cdr3_nt: TGTGCCAGCAGCCGCTACGGGACAGAAACTAATCAGCCCCAGCATTTT; cdr3_aa: CASSRYGTETNQPQHF
d_call: TRBD2; clone_size: -; j_call: TRBJ2-3; v_call: TRBV9; cdr3_nt: TGTGCCAGCAGCGTAGCGCCGGGGGGATCAGATACGCAGTATTTT; cdr3_aa: CASSVAPGGSDTQYF
d_call: TRBD2; clone_size: -; j_call: TRBJ2-1; v_call: TRBV7-9; cdr3_nt: TGTGCCAGCAGCTTAGAGAGGACCTCGGGGGGGAACAATGAGCAGTTCTTC; cdr3_aa: CASSLERTSGGNNEQFF
d_call: -; clone_size: -; j_call: TRBJ2-6; v_call: TRBV6-5; cdr3_nt: TGTGCCAGCAGTTACGGCCTCTCTGGGGCCAACGTCCTGACTTTC; cdr3_aa: CASSYGLSGANVLTF
d_call: -; clone_size: few; j_call: TRBJ2-7; v_call: TRBV6-6; cdr3_nt: TGTGCCAGCAGCCGAATCGGGACACAGATCTACGAGCAGTACTTC; cdr3_aa: CASSRIGTQIYEQYF
d_call: TRBD1; clone_size: -; j_call: TRBJ2-1; v_call: TRBV4-2; cdr3_nt: TGTGCCAGCAGCCAAGGGGGGACAGGGATGGATGAGCAGTTCTTC; cdr3_aa: CASSQGGTGMDEQFF
d_call: -; clone_size: few; j_call: TRBJ1-1; v_call: TRBV18; cdr3_nt: TGTGCCAGCTCACTATCACAGACACAGACGGAGGGCACTGAAGCTTTCTTT; cdr3_aa: CASSLSQTQTEGTEAFF
d_call: -; clone_size: few; j_call: TRBJ1-5; v_call: TRBV4-1; cdr3_nt: TGCGCCAGCAGCCTACCAGGGATTCCCAATCAGCCCCAGCATTTT; cdr3_aa: CASSLPGIPNQPQHF
d_call: TRBD1; clone_size: few; j_call: TRBJ2-7; v_call: TRBV7-6; cdr3_nt: TGTGCCAGCAGCTTAGCTACAGGGGTCGAGCAGTACTTC; cdr3_aa: CASSLATGVEQYF
d_call: -; clone_size: many; j_call: TRBJ2-1; v_call: TRBV7-9; cdr3_nt: TGTGCCAGCAGCCCGCCTGGGGCGGCCAGCTCCTACAATGAGCAGTTCTTC; cdr3_aa: CASSPPGAASSYNEQFF
d_call: -; clone_size: many; j_call: TRBJ2-5; v_call: TRBV10-3; cdr3_nt: TGTGCCATCAGGGCCTCGACTGGACAAGAGACCCAGTACTTC; cdr3_aa: CAIRASTGQETQYF
d_call: TRBD1; clone_size: few; j_call: TRBJ1-2; v_call: TRBV2; cdr3_nt: TGTGCCAGCACTCTTCTTGGGACAGACTATGGCTACACCTTC; cdr3_aa: CASTLLGTDYGYTF
d_call: TRBD2; clone_size: -; j_call: TRBJ2-1; v_call: TRBV30; cdr3_nt: TGTGCCTGGAGTGTTTGGCGGGGGAACCGTCGCAATGAGCAGTTCTTC; cdr3_aa: CAWSVWRGNRRNEQFF
d_call: -; clone_size: few; j_call: TRBJ1-3; v_call: TRBV5-6; cdr3_nt: TGTGCCAGCGGGCTGTGGGGCTCAGGAAACACCATATATTTT; cdr3_aa: CASGLWGSGNTIYF
d_call: TRBD1; clone_size: -; j_call: TRBJ2-7; v_call: TRBV29-1; cdr3_nt: TGCAGCGTTGGAAAGGGGACCGGGACAGAGACCTACGAGCAGTACTTC; cdr3_aa: CSVGKGTGTETYEQYF
d_call: TRBD2; clone_size: few; j_call: TRBJ2-5; v_call: TRBV7-7; cdr3_nt: TGTGCCAGCGGCCCTAGCGGGGGGGTAAAAGAGGCCCAGTACTTC; cdr3_aa: CASGPSGGVKEAQYF
d_call: TRBD1; clone_size: -; j_call: TRBJ2-7; v_call: TRBV7-3; cdr3_nt: TGTGCCAGCAGCCGGGACAGGTCCTACGAGCAGTACTTC; cdr3_aa: CASSRDRSYEQYF
d_call: TRBD2; clone_size: -; j_call: TRBJ2-1; v_call: TRBV4-1; cdr3_nt: TGCGCCAGCAGCCAAGTGGATATGGGACTAGCGGGGGTGAATGAGCAGTTCTTC; cdr3_aa: CASSQVDMGLAGVNEQFF
d_call: -; clone_size: few; j_call: TRBJ1-2; v_call: TRBV28; cdr3_nt: TGTGCCATAGGGGGAAAGGGTAACTATGGCTACACCTTC; cdr3_aa: CAIGGKGNYGYTF
d_call: -; clone_size: few; j_call: TRBJ2-3; v_call: TRBV5-1; cdr3_nt: TGCGCCAGCAGCTTATCGAGGGATTTGGCAGATACGCAGTATTTT; cdr3_aa: CASSLSRDLADTQYF
d_call: TRBD2; clone_size: -; j_call: TRBJ2-3; v_call: TRBV19; cdr3_nt: TGTGCCAGTAGTATACGAAGCGGGGGGGCGGATACGCAGTATTTT; cdr3_aa: CASSIRSGGADTQYF
d_call: TRBD2; clone_size: -; j_call: TRBJ2-3; v_call: TRBV7-2; cdr3_nt: TGTGCCAGCAGCTTAGGACTAGCGGGGGGAGGGGGTACGCAGTATTTT; cdr3_aa: CASSLGLAGGGGTQYF